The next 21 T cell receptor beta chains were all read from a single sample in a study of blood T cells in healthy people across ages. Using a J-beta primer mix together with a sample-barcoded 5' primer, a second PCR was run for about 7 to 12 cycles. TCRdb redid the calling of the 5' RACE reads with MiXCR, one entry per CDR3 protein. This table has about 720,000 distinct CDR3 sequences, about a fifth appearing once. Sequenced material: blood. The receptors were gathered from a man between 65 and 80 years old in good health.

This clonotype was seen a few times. The CDR3 DNA is TGTGCCAGCCACAACTTAGGACAGGGGGATGGCTACACCTTC. Residues: CASHNLGQGDGYTF. This chain connects TRBV12-3 or TRBV12-4 to TRBJ1-2; 10 bases are shared with TRBD1. V trimming: 8 bases; J trimming: 6 bases; junction bases outside the gene matches: 9. The CDR3 runs to 14 residues.

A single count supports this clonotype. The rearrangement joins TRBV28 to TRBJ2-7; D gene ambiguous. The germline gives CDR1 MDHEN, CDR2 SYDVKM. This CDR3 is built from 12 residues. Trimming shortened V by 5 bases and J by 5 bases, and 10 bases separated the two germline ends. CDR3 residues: CASSAWGDEQYF. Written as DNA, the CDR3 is TGTGCCAGCAGTGCTTGGGGTGACGAGCAGTACTTC.

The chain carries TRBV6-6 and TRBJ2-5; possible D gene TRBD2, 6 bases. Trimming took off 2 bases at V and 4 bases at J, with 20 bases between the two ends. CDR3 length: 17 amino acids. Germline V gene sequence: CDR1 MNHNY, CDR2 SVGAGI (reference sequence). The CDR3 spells CASSYGAGLHAVETQYF. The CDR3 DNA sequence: TGTGCCAGCAGTTACGGAGCGGGCCTCCATGCGGTAGAGACCCAGTACTTC.

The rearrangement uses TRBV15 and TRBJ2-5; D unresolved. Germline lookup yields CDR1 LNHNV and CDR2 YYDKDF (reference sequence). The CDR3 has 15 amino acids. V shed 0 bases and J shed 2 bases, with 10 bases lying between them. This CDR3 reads CATSRDRATQETQYF. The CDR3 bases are TGTGCCACCAGCAGAGATCGGGCGACACAAGAGACCCAGTACTTC.

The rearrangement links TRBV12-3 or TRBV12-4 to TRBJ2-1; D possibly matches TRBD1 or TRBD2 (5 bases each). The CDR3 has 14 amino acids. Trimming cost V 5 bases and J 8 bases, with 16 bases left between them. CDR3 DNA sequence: TGTGCCAGCAGTCACGGTCGGGGCCCGTATGAGCAGTTCTTC. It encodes CASSHGRGPYEQFF.

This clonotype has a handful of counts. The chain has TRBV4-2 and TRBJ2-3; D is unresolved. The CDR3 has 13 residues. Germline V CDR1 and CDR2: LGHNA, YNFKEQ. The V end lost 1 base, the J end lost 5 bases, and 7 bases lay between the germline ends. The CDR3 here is CASSQGWKDTQYF. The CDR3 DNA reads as TGTGCCAGCAGCCAAGGGTGGAAAGATACGCAGTATTTT.

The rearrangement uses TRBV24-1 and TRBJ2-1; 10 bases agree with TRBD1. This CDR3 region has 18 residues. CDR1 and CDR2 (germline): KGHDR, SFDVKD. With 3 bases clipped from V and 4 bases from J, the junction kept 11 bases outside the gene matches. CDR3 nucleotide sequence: TGTGCCACCAGTGATACCGCCGCCGGGACAGGGGCGTACAATGAGCAGTTCTTC. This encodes CATSDTAAGTGAYNEQFF.

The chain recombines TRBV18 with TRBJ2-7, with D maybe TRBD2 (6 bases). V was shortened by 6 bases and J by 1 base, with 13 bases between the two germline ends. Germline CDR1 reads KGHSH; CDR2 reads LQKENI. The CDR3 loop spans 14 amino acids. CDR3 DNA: TGTGCCAGCTCGCAAGGACTAAGTTCCTACGAGCAGTACTTC. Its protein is CASSQGLSSYEQYF. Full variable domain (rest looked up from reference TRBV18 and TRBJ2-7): NAGVMQNPRHLVRRRGQEARLRCSPMKGHSHVYWYRQLPEEGLKFMVYLQKENIIDESGMPKERFSAEFPKEGPSILRIQQVVRGDSAAYFCASSQGLSSYEQYFGPGTRLTVT.

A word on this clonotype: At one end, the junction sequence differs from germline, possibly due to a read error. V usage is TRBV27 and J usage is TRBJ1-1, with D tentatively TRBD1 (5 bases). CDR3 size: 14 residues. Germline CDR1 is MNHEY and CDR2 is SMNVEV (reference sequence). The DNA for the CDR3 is TGTGTCAGCAGTTCGCAGGGACGAAGCACTGAAGCTTTCTTT. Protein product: CVSSSQGRSTEAFF.

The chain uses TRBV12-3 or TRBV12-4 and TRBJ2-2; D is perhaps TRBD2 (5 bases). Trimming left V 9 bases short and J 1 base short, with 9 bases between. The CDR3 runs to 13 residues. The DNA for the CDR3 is TGTGCCAGTTCGGAGGTGAACACCGGGGAGCTGTTTTTT. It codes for CASSEVNTGELFF.

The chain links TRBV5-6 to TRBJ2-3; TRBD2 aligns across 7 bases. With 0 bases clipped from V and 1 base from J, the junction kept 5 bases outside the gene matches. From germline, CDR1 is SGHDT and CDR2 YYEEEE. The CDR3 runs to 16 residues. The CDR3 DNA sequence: TGTGCCAGCAGCTTGGCCCTTGGGGGGGGCACAGATACGCAGTATTTT. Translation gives CASSLALGGGTDTQYF.

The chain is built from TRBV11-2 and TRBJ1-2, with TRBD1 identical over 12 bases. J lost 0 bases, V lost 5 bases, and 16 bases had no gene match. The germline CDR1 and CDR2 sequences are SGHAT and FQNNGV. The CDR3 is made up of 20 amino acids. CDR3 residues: CASSHWSSFGTGGANYGYTF. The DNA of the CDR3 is TGTGCCAGCAGCCACTGGTCCTCTTTCGGGACAGGGGGCGCTAACTATGGCTACACCTTC.

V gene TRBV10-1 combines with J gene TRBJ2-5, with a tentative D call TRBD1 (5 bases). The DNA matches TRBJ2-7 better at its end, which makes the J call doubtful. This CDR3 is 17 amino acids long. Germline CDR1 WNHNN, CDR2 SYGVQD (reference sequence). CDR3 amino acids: CASSYNPAKGQIYEQYF. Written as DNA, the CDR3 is TGCGCCAGCAGTTATAACCCGGCAAAAGGACAAATCTACGAGCAGTACTTC.

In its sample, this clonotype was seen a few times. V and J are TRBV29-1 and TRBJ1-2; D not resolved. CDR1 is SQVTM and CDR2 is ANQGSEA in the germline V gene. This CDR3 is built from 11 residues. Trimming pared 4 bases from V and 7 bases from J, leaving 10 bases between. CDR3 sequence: CSVVVGFGYTF. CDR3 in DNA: TGCAGCGTTGTGGTAGGGTTTGGCTACACCTTC.

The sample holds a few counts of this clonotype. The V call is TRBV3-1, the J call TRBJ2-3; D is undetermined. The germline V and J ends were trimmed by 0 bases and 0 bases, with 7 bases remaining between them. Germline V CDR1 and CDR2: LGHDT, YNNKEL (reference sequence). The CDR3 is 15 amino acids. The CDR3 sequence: CASSQDLGSTDTQYF. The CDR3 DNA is TGTGCCAGCAGCCAAGATCTTGGAAGCACAGATACGCAGTATTTT.

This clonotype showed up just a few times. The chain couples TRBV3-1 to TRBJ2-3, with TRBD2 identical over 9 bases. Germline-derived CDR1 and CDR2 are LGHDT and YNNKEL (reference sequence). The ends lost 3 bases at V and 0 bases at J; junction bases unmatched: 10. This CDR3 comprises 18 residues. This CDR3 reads CASSHSPPTSGSTDTQYF. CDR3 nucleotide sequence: TGTGCCAGCAGCCACTCTCCCCCGACTAGCGGTAGCACAGATACGCAGTATTTT.

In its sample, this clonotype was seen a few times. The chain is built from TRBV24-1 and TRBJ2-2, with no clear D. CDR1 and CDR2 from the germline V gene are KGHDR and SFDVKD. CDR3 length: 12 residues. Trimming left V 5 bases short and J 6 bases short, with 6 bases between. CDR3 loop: CATSASSGELFF. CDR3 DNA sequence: TGTGCCACCAGTGCTAGTTCCGGGGAGCTGTTTTTT.

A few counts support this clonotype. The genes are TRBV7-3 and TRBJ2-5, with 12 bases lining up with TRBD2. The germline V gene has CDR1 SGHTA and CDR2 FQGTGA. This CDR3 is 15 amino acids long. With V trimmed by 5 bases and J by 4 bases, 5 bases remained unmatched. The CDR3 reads CASSLLGLAGETQYF. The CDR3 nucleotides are TGTGCCAGCAGCCTCCTGGGACTAGCGGGAGAGACCCAGTACTTC.

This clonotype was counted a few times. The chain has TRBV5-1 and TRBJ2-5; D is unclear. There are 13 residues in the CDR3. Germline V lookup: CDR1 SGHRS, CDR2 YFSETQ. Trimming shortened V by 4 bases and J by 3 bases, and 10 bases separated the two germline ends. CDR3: CASSARGKETQYF. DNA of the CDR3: TGCGCCAGCAGCGCCCGTGGGAAAGAGACCCAGTACTTC.

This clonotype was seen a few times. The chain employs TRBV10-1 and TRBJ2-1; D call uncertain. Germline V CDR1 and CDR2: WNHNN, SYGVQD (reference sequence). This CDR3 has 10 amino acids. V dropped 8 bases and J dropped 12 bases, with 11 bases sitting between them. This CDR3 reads CASGDDGQFF. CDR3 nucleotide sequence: TGCGCCAGCGGGGATGATGGGCAGTTCTTC.

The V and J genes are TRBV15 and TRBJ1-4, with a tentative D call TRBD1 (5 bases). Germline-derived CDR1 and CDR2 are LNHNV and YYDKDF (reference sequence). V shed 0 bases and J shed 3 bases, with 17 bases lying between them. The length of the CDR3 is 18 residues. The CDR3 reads CATSRDPVGTFPNEKLFF. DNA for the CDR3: TGTGCCACCAGCAGAGATCCCGTGGGGACGTTTCCTAATGAAAAACTGTTTTTT. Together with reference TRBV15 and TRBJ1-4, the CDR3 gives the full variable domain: DAMVIQNPRYQVTQFGKPVTLSCSQTLNHNVMYWYQQKSSQAPKLLFHYYDKDFNNEADTPDNFQSRRPNTSFCFLDIRSPGLGDTAMYLCATSRDPVGTFPNEKLFFGSGTQLSVL.